The clone carrying this T cell receptor beta chain was counted once. The record originates from a study of STAT5B mutations in CD4+ large granular lymphocyte leukemia. The V gene lost 3 bases and the J gene lost 8 bases, with 10 bases spanning the gap. This CDR3 region has 13 residues. Germline V gene sequence: CDR1 SNHLY, CDR2 FYNNEI. Method: immunoSEQ multiplex PCR; TCRdb's copy keeps in-frame clones and lacks some. The sample records about 37,000 clones, 65% to 70% being singletons. V and J are TRBV2 and TRBJ2-2; maybe TRBD2 (5 bases). The sequence derives from a human donor in good health. The sample comprised CD4+ T cells from blood buffy coats. DNA of the CDR3: TGTGCCAGCAGTGATGCGCGGGTGGGGGAGCTGTTTTTT. This gives the protein CASSDARVGELFF.